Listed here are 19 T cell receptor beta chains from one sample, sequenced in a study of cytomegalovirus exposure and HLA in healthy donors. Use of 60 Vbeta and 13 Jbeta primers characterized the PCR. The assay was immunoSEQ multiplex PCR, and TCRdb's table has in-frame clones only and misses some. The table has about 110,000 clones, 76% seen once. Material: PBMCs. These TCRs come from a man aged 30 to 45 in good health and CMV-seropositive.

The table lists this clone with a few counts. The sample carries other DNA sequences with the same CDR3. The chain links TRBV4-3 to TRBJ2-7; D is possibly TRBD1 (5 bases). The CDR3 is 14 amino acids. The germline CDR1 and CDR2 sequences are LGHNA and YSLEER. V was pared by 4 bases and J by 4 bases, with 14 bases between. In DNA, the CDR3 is TGCGCCAGCAGCCCCGGGCAGGGAACATACGAGCAGTACTTC. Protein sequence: CASSPGQGTYEQYF.

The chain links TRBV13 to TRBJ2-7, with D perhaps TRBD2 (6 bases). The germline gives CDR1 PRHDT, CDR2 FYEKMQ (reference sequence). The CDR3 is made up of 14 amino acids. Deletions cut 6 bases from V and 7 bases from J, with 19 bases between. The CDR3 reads CASRRRGSAREQYF. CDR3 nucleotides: TGTGCCAGCAGGCGGAGGGGATCGGCACGAGAGCAGTACTTC.

The CDR3 DNA reads TGTGCCAGTAGTATCGGGGGGGAGCGGCCCCTCCACTTT. It is translated as CASSIGGERPLHF. The chain carries TRBV19 and TRBJ1-6, with a possible D match to TRBD1 (5 bases). The CDR3 sequence is 13 residues long. The V gene lost 3 bases and the J gene lost 13 bases, with 13 bases spanning the gap. Germline CDR1 is LNHDA and CDR2 is SQIVND (reference sequence).

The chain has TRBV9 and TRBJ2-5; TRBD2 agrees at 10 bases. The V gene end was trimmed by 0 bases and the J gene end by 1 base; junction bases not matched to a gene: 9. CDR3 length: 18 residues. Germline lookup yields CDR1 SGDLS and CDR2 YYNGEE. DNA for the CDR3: TGTGCCAGCAGCGTAGCCACGGGGAGCGGGGGGGTCCAAGAGACCCAGTACTTC. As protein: CASSVATGSGGVQETQYF.

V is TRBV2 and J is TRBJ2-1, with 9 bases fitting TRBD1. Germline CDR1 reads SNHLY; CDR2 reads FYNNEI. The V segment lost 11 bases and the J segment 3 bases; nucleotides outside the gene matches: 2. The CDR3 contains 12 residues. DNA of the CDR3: TGTGCCGGGACAGGGAACTACAATGAGCAGTTCTTC. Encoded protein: CAGTGNYNEQFF.

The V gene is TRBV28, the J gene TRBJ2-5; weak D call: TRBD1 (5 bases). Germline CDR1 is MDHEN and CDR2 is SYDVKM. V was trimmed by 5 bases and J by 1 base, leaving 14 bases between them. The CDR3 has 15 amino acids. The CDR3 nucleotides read TGTGCCAGCAGTGATTACAGGCAGCTCCAAGAGACCCAGTACTTC. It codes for CASSDYRQLQETQYF.

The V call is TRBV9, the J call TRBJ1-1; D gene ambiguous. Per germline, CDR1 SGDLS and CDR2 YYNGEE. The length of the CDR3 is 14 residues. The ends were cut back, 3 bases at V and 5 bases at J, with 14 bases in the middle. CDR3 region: CASSAVGEVTEAFF. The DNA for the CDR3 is TGTGCCAGCAGCGCCGTCGGGGAAGTGACTGAAGCTTTCTTT.

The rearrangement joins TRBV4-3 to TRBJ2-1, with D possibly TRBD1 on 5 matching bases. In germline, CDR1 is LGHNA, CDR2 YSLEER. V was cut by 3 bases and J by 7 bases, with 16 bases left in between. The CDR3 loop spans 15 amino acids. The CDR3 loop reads CASSQTRVRENEQFF. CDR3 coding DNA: TGCGCCAGCAGCCAGACCAGGGTTCGTGAGAATGAGCAGTTCTTC.

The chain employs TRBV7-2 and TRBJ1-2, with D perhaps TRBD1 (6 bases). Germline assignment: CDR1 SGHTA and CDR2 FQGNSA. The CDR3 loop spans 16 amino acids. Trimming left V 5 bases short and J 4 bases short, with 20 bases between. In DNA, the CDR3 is TGTGCCAGCAGCCTATACAACAGGGATGAGGCCTATGGCTACACCTTC. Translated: CASSLYNRDEAYGYTF.

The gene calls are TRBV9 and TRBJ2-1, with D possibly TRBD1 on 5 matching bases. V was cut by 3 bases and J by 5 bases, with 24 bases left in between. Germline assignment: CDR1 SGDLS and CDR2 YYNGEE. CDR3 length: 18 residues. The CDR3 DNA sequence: TGTGCCAGCAGCGAACCTAAACTGAGGCAGGGTAAGAACAATGAGCAGTTCTTC. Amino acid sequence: CASSEPKLRQGKNNEQFF.

For the CDR3, the DNA is TGTGCCACCAGCACCCTAACGGGGACAGGGGGTCGAGGTGAGCAGTTCTTC. Its protein is CATSTLTGTGGRGEQFF. V gene TRBV15 combines with J gene TRBJ2-1, with 11 bases lining up with TRBD1. Germline CDR1 reads LNHNV; CDR2 reads YYDKDF (reference sequence). CDR3 length: 17 residues. V was clipped by 4 bases and J by 9 bases; unmatched bases: 14.

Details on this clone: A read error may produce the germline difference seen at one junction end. The CDR3 region is CASRGSHSGANGLTF. CDR3 in DNA: TGTGCCAGCAGGGGGTCTCACTCTGGGGCCAACGGCCTGACTTTC. This sequence joins TRBV6-5 and TRBJ2-6, with D perhaps matching TRBD1 (5 bases). CDR1 MNHEY and CDR2 SVGAGI come from the germline V gene. The CDR3 totals 15 residues.

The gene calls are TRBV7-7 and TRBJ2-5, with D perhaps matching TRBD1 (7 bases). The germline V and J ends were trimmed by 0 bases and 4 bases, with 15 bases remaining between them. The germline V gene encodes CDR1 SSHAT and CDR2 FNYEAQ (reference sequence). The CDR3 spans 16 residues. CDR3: CASSLAIQGGGETQYF. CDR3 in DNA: TGTGCCAGCAGCTTAGCGATTCAGGGGGGAGGAGAGACCCAGTACTTC.

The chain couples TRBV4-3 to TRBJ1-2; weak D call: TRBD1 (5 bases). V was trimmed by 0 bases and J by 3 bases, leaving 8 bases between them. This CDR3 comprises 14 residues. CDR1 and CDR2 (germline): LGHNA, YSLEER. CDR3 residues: CASSQDGGDYGYTF. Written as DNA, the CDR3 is TGCGCCAGCAGCCAAGACGGGGGGGACTATGGCTACACCTTC.

CDR3 sequence (DNA): TGTGCCAGCAGTTCGCACAGGGGGCTCCCAGATACGCAGTATTTT. This sequence encodes CASSSHRGLPDTQYF. The rearrangement joins TRBV27 to TRBJ2-3; TRBD1 agrees at 9 bases. Germline V gene lookup returns CDR1 MNHEY and CDR2 SMNVEV (reference sequence). The CDR3 extends over 15 amino acids. Trimming took 4 bases from V and 4 from J; bases not matched to a gene: 6.

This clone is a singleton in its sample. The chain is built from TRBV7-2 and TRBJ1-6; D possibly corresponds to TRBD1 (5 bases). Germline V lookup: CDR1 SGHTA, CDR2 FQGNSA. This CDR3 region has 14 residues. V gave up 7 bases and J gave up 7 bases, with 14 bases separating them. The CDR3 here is CASTSQGLNSPLHF. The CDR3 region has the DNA TGTGCCAGCACCAGTCAGGGTTTGAATTCACCCCTCCACTTT.

The CDR3 sequence: CASSVGGAGGQETQYF. CDR3 coding DNA: TGTGCCAGCAGCGTAGGAGGGGCGGGGGGCCAAGAGACCCAGTACTTC. The chain employs TRBV9 and TRBJ2-5; 8 nucleotides line up with TRBD2. The CDR3 is 16 amino acids. V was pared by 0 bases and J by 1 base, with 5 bases of the junction left unmatched. Germline assignment: CDR1 SGDLS and CDR2 YYNGEE.

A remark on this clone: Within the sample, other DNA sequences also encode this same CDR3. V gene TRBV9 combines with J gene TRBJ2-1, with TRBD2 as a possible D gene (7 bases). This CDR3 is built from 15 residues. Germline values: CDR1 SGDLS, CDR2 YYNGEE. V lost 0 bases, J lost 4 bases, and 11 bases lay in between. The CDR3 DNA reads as TGTGCCAGCAGCGTAGGTGGGAGGGGGTACAATGAGCAGTTCTTC. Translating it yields CASSVGGRGYNEQFF.

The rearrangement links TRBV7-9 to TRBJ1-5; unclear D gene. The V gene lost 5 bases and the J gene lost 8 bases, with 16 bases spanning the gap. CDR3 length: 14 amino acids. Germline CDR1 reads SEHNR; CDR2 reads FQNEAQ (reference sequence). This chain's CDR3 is CASSTDLVFKPQHF. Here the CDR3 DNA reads TGTGCCAGCAGCACCGACTTGGTCTTTAAGCCCCAGCATTTT.